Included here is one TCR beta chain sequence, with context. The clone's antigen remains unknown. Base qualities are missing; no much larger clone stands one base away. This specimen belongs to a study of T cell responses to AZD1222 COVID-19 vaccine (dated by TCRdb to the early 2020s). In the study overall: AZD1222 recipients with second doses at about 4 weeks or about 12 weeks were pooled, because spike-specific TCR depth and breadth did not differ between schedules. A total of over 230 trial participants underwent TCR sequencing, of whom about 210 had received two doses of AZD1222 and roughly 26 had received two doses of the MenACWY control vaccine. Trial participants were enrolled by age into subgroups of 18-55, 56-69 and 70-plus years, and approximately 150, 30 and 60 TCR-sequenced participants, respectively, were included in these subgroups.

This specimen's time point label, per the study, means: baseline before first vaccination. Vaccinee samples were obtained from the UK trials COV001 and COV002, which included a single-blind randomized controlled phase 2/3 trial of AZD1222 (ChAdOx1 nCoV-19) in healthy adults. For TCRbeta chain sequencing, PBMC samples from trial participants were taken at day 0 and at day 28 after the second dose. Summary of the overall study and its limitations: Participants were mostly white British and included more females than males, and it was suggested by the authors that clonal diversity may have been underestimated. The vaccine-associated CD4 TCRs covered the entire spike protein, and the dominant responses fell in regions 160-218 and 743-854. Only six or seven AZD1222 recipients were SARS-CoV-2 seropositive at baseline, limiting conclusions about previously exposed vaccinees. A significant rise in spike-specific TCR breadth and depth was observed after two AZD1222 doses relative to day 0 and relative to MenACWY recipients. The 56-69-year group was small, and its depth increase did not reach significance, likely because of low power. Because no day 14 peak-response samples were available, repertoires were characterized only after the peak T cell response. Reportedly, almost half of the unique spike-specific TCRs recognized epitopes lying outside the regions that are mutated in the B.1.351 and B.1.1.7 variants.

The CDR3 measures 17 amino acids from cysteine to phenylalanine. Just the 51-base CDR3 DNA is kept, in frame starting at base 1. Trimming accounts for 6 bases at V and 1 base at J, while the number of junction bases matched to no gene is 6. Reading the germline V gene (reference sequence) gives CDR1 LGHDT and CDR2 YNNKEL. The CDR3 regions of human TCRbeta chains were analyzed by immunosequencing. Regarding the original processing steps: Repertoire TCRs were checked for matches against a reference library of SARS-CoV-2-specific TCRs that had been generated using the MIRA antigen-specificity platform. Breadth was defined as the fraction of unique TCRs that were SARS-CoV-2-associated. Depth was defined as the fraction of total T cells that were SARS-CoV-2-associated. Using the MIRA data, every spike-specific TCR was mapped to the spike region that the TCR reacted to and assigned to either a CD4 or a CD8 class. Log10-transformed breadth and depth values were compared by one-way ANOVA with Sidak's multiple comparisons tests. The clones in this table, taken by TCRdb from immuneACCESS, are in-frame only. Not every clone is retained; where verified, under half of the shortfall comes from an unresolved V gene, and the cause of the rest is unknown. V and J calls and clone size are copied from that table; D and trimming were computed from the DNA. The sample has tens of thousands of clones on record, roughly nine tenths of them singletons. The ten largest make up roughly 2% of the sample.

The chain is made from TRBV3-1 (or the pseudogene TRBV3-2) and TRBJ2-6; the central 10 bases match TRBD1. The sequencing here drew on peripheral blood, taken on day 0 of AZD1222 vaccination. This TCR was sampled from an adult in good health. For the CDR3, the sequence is CASRPGQGLSGANVLTF. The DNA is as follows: TGTGCCAGCAGGCCGGGACAGGGGTTGTCTGGGGCCAACGTCCTGACTTTC.